This T cell receptor beta chain was identified during a study of T cells in Graves' hyperthyroidism and ophthalmopathy. Whole-study findings and limits: Ophthalmopathy onset followed model prediction by a median around 6.6 months. Blood also carried most thyroid clonotypes expanded above 0.001.

RNA transcripts provided the source from which TCR beta CDR3 regions were amplified. First-round RT-PCR targeting the TCR CDR3 was performed with the HTBI primer set. In TCRdb, the multiplex PCR reads were re-called with MiXCR into one record per CDR3 protein. The sample carries around 420,000 distinct CDR3 sequences, about 13% recorded once. Fresh peripheral blood, 10 ml, was the source of the PBMCs. Trimming left V 8 bases short and J 0 bases short, with 16 bases between. Germline V CDR1 and CDR2: GTSNPN, SVGIG (reference sequence). The CDR3 is 14 residues long. On this clonotype: The target antigen is unknown.

Sequences were obtained from blood. The chain couples TRBV30 to TRBJ1-2; no definite D call. This clonotype was obtained from a woman aged 18-35 years with Graves' hyperthyroidism. CDR3 sequence (DNA): TGTGCCATAGAGAAAGTTCCGGCTAACTATGGCTACACCTTC. Protein sequence: CAIEKVPANYGYTF.